These T cell receptor beta chains were read from a single sample in a study of T-cell memory formation after mild COVID-19. TCRdb fed the 5' RACE reads into MiXCR, producing one record per CDR3 protein. Among about 110,000 distinct CDR3 sequences, 14% were seen once, and the ten largest hold 39%. Sequenced material: PBMCs or a T cell subset sorted from them (not recorded which). The receptors shown here come from a young man who had mild COVID-19 (a few samples of this study predate the infection). Cell type and time point are not known. The CDR3 runs from the conserved cysteine through the conserved F or W. D genes are given only for firm matches.

v_call,d_call,j_call,cdr3_aa
TRBV4-3,TRBD1,TRBJ1-1,CASSQGGTGYQNTEVFF
TRBV9,TRBD1,TRBJ2-3,CASSEDRDTDTQYF
TRBV4-1,.,TRBJ1-1,CASSQKDSLNTEAFF
TRBV3-1,.,TRBJ1-1,CASRDTEAFF
TRBV12-3/TRBV12-4,TRBD2,TRBJ2-1,CASSPRLAGEHNEQFF
TRBV6-2/TRBV6-3,.,TRBJ2-2,CASSFGGELFF
TRBV5-6,TRBD2,TRBJ2-2,CASSGRAAGELFF
TRBV7-3,TRBD1,TRBJ2-3,CASSLTPATGETDTQYF
TRBV4-1,.,TRBJ1-2,CASRTYGDNTNYGYTF
TRBV2,.,TRBJ1-4,CASRAGTESEKLFF
TRBV29-1,.,TRBJ1-5,CSVDVGEGNQPQHF
TRBV7-2,TRBD1,TRBJ1-1,CASSLGAGGGTEAFF
TRBV6-5,.,TRBJ2-5,CASSNPGRPGETQYF
TRBV5-1,TRBD1,TRBJ2-7,CASGRTGGSRPFEQYF
TRBV7-2,.,TRBJ2-2,CASTGLTGELFF
TRBV20-1,.,TRBJ2-2,CSASPFAGELFF
TRBV12-3/TRBV12-4,TRBD1,TRBJ2-5,CASSLGQGLETQYF
TRBV10-1,.,TRBJ2-1,CASSHISNEQFF
TRBV7-8,.,TRBJ2-5,CASSLWTQETQYF
TRBV9,TRBD1,TRBJ2-7,CASSPSGTGNSYEQYF
TRBV20-1,TRBD2,TRBJ2-7,CSAREGGIYEQYF
TRBV9,.,TRBJ1-1,CASSGLIRGTEAFF
TRBV19,.,TRBJ1-2,CASSISHLRQDYGYTF
TRBV9,.,TRBJ2-3,CASSVVGTDTQYF